These 20 T cell receptor beta chains originate from one sample sequenced in a study of blood T cell repertoires in COVID-19. Some clones are missing from TCRdb's copy, which holds only in-frame ones; the method was immunoSEQ multiplex PCR. The sample has 95,000 to 150,000 clones, about 74% seen once. The sequenced sample was peripheral blood. The receptor source for this set is a human donor in a cohort sampled during active COVID-19.

V usage is TRBV28 and J usage is TRBJ1-2; 9 bases are a match to TRBD1. From germline, CDR1 is MDHEN and CDR2 SYDVKM. The CDR3 loop spans 14 amino acids. V trimming: 6 bases; J trimming: 6 bases; junction bases outside the gene matches: 8. CDR3 bases: TGTGCCAGCAGGATACAGGGGGCGCTTAATGGCTACACCTTC. Its protein product is CASRIQGALNGYTF.

This chain joins TRBV29-1 and TRBJ1-1; D possibly corresponds to TRBD1 (6 bases). CDR3 length: 14 residues. The V and J ends lost 1 base and 11 bases respectively, with 20 bases between them. The germline gives CDR1 SQVTM, CDR2 ANQGSEA. DNA of the CDR3: TGCAGCGTTGAAGCCGGGCCGCAGGGGATTTATGCTTTCTTT. Residues: CSVEAGPQGIYAFF.

This clone was recorded only once. V gene TRBV5-5 combines with J gene TRBJ2-7, with D possibly being TRBD1 (5 bases). CDR1 is SGHKS, CDR2 YYEKEE, per germline (reference sequence). The length of the CDR3 is 15 residues. The ends were cut back, 0 bases at V and 2 bases at J, with 12 bases in the middle. The CDR3 bases are TGTGCCAGCAGCTTGGGTTGGACACGAACCTACGAGCAGTACTTC. It encodes CASSLGWTRTYEQYF. Full variable domain (remainder filled in from reference TRBV5-5 and TRBJ2-7): DAGVTQSPTHLIKTRGQQVTLRCSPISGHKSVSWYQQVLGQGPQFIFQYYEKEERGRGNFPDRFSARQFPNYSSELNVNALLLGDSALYLCASSLGWTRTYEQYFGPGTRLTVT.

This clone showed up just a few times. This chain joins TRBV6-5 and TRBJ2-7, with D maybe TRBD1 (6 bases). The germline CDR1 and CDR2 sequences are MNHEY and SVGAGI. The CDR3 extends over 14 amino acids. Trimming shortened V by 5 bases and J by 4 bases, and 15 bases separated the two germline ends. The CDR3 DNA reads TGTGCCAGCAGTCCCGAGGACAGCACTTACGAGCAGTACTTC. Amino acids: CASSPEDSTYEQYF.

This clone has just a few counts. The chain combines TRBV4-1 with TRBJ2-7; no reliable D call. The germline V gene has CDR1 MGHRA and CDR2 YSYEKL. The V gene lost 0 bases and the J gene lost 3 bases, with 6 bases spanning the gap. This CDR3 contains 13 residues. The CDR3 DNA follows: TGCGCCAGCAGCCAAGACAACAACTACGAGCAGTACTTC. This translates into CASSQDNNYEQYF.

The rearrangement uses TRBV4-1 and TRBJ2-7; no reliable D call. This CDR3 contains 12 residues. The germline CDR1 and CDR2 sequences are MGHRA and YSYEKL. V shed 0 bases and J shed 13 bases, with 13 bases lying between them. The CDR3 is CASSQDGQLKYF. The CDR3 DNA reads as TGCGCCAGCAGCCAAGATGGGCAGTTAAAATACTTC.

V is TRBV20-1 and J is TRBJ2-7, with D possibly matching TRBD2 (5 bases). V was clipped by 3 bases and J by 5 bases, with 5 bases between them. Per the germline V gene, CDR1 is DFQATT and CDR2 is SNEGSKA (reference sequence). The CDR3 sequence is 10 residues long. In DNA form, the CDR3 reads TGCAGTGCTAGGAGGGACGAGCAGTACTTC. Its protein is CSARRDEQYF.

The rearrangement links TRBV6-5 to TRBJ1-3, with a tentative D call TRBD1 (5 bases). This CDR3 spans 14 amino acids. The V gene's germline CDR1 is MNHEY and CDR2 SVGAGI. The V and J ends lost 5 bases and 4 bases respectively, with 12 bases between them. The DNA for the CDR3 is TGTGCCAGCAGTAGGGGACTCTCGGGAAACACCATATATTTT. This gives the protein CASSRGLSGNTIYF.

The gene calls are TRBV7-9 and TRBJ1-2, with D perhaps matching TRBD1 (6 bases). CDR1 is SEHNR and CDR2 is FQNEAQ in the germline V gene (reference sequence). V was pared by 5 bases and J by 2 bases, with 15 bases between. The CDR3 is 15 amino acids. The CDR3 loop reads CASSPQGRGNYGYTF. CDR3 bases: TGTGCCAGCAGCCCGCAAGGGAGGGGGAACTATGGCTACACCTTC.

The rearrangement links TRBV7-8 to TRBJ2-7, with 7 positions matching TRBD1. CDR3 length: 15 amino acids. Germline lookup yields CDR1 SGHVS and CDR2 FQNEAQ. J gave up 2 bases and V 1 base, and 5 bases lay outside the gene matches. CDR3 sequence (DNA): TGTGCCAGCAGCTTAGGTCACACAGGGGCCTACGAGCAGTACTTC. It yields the protein CASSLGHTGAYEQYF.

The V call is TRBV5-1, the J call TRBJ1-5, with TRBD1 matching over 9 bases. This CDR3 has 14 amino acids. V lost 1 base, J lost 6 bases, and 2 bases stayed unmatched. CDR1 is SGHRS and CDR2 is YFSETQ in the germline V gene. The CDR3 is CASSLTGGRQPQHF. CDR3 sequence (DNA): TGCGCCAGCAGCTTGACAGGGGGCCGTCAGCCCCAGCATTTT.

V gene TRBV11-2 combines with J gene TRBJ2-7, with D possibly TRBD2 on 6 matching bases. CDR1 is SGHAT and CDR2 is FQNNGV in the germline V gene. V was clipped by 1 base and J by 3 bases, with 16 bases between them. This CDR3 is 16 amino acids long. CDR3 amino acids: CASSLGGGPLIYEQYF. The CDR3 nucleotides are TGTGCCAGCAGCTTAGGTGGAGGGCCCCTCATCTACGAGCAGTACTTC.

The V and J genes are TRBV6-5 and TRBJ2-5; 14 bases line up with TRBD2. CDR1 MNHEY and CDR2 SVGAGI come from the germline V gene. Trimming cost V 4 bases and J 5 bases; bases outside gene matches: 6. The CDR3 sequence is 16 residues long. The CDR3: CASSSGTSGSLETQYF. CDR3 sequence (DNA): TGTGCCAGCAGTTCCGGGACTAGCGGGAGTTTGGAGACCCAGTACTTC.

CDR3 nucleotides: TGTGCCAGTAGTATCTCCGGGGACAGGGGTTCACCCCTCCACTTT. Translating gives CASSISGDRGSPLHF. The V and J genes are TRBV19 and TRBJ1-6; 10 bases line up with TRBD1. CDR3 size: 15 residues. The germline gives CDR1 LNHDA, CDR2 SQIVND (reference sequence). The J segment lost 9 bases and the V segment lost 3 bases, leaving 5 bases of the junction unmatched.

Only one count was recorded for this clone. CDR3: CASSSGTSGQETQYF. In DNA form, the CDR3 reads TGTGCCAGCAGTTCCGGGACTAGCGGTCAAGAGACCCAGTACTTC. V is TRBV27 and J is TRBJ2-5, with TRBD2 matching over 11 bases. Germline CDR1 and CDR2: MNHEY and SMNVEV (reference sequence). After removal of 4 bases from V and 2 bases from J, the junction contained 3 bases not matched to a gene. CDR3 length equals 15 residues.

The chain is built from TRBV28 and TRBJ2-7, with D perhaps TRBD2 (6 bases). The V end lost 5 bases, the J end lost 6 bases, and 26 bases lay between the germline ends. The CDR3 covers 17 residues. Germline CDR1 and CDR2: MDHEN and SYDVKM. The CDR3: CASSRGSWTTIPLEQYF. CDR3 nucleotides: TGTGCCAGCAGTCGAGGATCTTGGACTACTATCCCTCTCGAGCAGTACTTC.

Turning to this clone: Germline and junction disagree at one end, which may indicate a read error. The CDR3 DNA reads TGTGCCAGCAGTGCCCATACAGGGGTTGCTGGGCCCAACGTCCTGACTTTC. Its protein product is CASSAHTGVAGPNVLTF. The rearrangement joins TRBV6-1 to TRBJ2-6; TRBD1 matches 7 bases. The CDR3 runs 17 residues. Germline V lookup: CDR1 MNHNS, CDR2 SASEGT.

In its sample, this clone was seen once. V usage is TRBV28 and J usage is TRBJ2-6; D is possibly TRBD1 (5 bases). Trimming removed 4 bases at V and 0 bases at J, with 7 bases between. Germline V gives CDR1 MDHEN, CDR2 SYDVKM. The CDR3 totals 15 residues. CDR3 in amino acids: CASSSDSSGANVLTF. The CDR3 coding sequence is TGTGCCAGCAGTTCCGACAGCTCTGGGGCCAACGTCCTGACTTTC.

This clone appeared a single time. The rearrangement links TRBV7-2 to TRBJ2-1; 9 nucleotides agree with TRBD1. The CDR3 is 15 residues long. V trimming: 3 bases; J trimming: 6 bases; junction bases outside the gene matches: 6. Germline V gene sequence: CDR1 SGHTA, CDR2 FQGNSA. The CDR3 region is CASSFLQGAGNEQFF. The CDR3 DNA follows: TGTGCCAGCAGCTTCTTACAGGGGGCGGGCAATGAGCAGTTCTTC.

This clone was observed a few times. This chain uses TRBV6-2 or TRBV6-3 with TRBJ1-2; unclear D gene. V was clipped by 0 bases and J by 2 bases, with 10 bases between them. The CDR3 is 15 residues long. The germline CDR1 and CDR2 sequences are MNHEY and SVGEGT. The CDR3 bases are TGTGCCAGCAGTTACTCGAGGGTACGCAACTATGGCTACACCTTC. This gives the protein CASSYSRVRNYGYTF.